Below, one T cell receptor beta chain is given with its context. This clonotype was seen only a few times. The antigen this receptor binds is unknown. Base quality data are lacking; no much larger clone is found one base away. The sample comes from a study of T cells after yellow fever vaccination (dated by TCRdb to between 2018 and 2020). Some background on the complete study: The SMART-Seq v4 Ultra Low Input RNA kit was used to prepare libraries from fractions with low cell numbers. To follow T-cell clones before and after both primary and booster YFV17D yellow fever vaccination, bulk TCR alpha and beta repertoires underwent longitudinal sequencing. The cohort comprised two healthy male donors, one aged 18 to 29 and one aged 30 to 40 years. Bulk PBMC replicates and cell subsets were isolated from blood drawn at multiple timepoints before and after both primary and secondary immunization.

TCR cDNA was made using 5'RACE template switching, a step that added a universal primer site and unique molecular identifiers. Priming for cDNA synthesis came from both the TCR alpha and TCR beta constant segments. Library amplification used two PCR steps, and the second PCR step added sample barcodes and sequencing adapters. Sequencing of libraries was performed on Illumina HiSeq 2500 (2x100 bp) or NovaSeq (2x150 bp). The paper's data handling went like this. MIGEC was used to demultiplex reads and collapse the reads into UMI consensus sequences, and MiXCR was used for V(D)J alignment. Clonotypes responding to the vaccine were identified with edgeR on replicate PBMC samples, with the criteria of FDR below 0.01 and a log2 fold change above 5 up to day 15. Each bulk clonotype received a CD4 or CD8 identity based on whether the sequenced CD4 or CD8 repertoire contained that clonotype at higher abundance. TCRdb ran its own pipeline on the public reads, namely fastp trimming at Q25 and MiXCR clone calling, and kept in-frame beta chains. Merged by CDR3 protein, the rows form single entries marked with the most common genes and DNA. These V and J calls originate from TCRdb's pipeline instead of the authors' own analysis. Within this sample are 350,000 or so distinct CDR3 sequences, with roughly 7.5% of them counted one time only. The ten top clones hold approximately 16% of the sample.

Study-wide findings and limitations: Computational filtering was required because FACS-sorted repertoires could contain abundant contaminating clonotypes from the bulk population. Most clones expanded after primary vaccination (approximately 95% of CD4 and 88% of CD8) were re-detected after the booster, suggesting that broad memory maintenance occurred. A small share of clonotypes occurred in both CD4 and CD8 compartments, likely arising from convergent recombination. The secondary T-cell response was weaker than the primary response but faster, peaking on day 5 instead of day 15. The study included only two donors, which limits how far the findings can be generalized.

According to the study, the label for this sample's treatment or condition signals: live attenuated yellow fever vaccine strain. At each blood-draw timepoint, two biological replicates of bulk PBMCs were obtained. PBMCs were isolated from peripheral blood using a standard Ficoll-Paque protocol. TriZol was used to extract RNA from bulk PBMCs, from CD4 and CD8 fractions, and from dextramer-positive and dextramer-negative fractions. The CDR3 sequence holds 12 residues, the cysteine and phenylalanine included. Solely the CDR3 DNA is kept, with 36 bases framed from the first base. The germline V gene supplies CDR1 MNHEY and CDR2 SVGEGT. V loses 3 bases of germline sequence and J loses 9 bases, and the interval between the two ends is 9 bases.

The specimen comprised PBMCs, sampled roughly 45 days after the first yellow fever vaccination. The chain uses TRBV6-2 or TRBV6-3 and TRBJ1-5; 5 matching bases give a weak D call of TRBD1. The sequence derives from a man between 18 and 29 years old who received the YFV17D yellow fever vaccine. The DNA is as follows: TGTGCCAGCAGTTATTGGGGGGGGCCCCAGCATTTT. It translates as CASSYWGGPQHF.